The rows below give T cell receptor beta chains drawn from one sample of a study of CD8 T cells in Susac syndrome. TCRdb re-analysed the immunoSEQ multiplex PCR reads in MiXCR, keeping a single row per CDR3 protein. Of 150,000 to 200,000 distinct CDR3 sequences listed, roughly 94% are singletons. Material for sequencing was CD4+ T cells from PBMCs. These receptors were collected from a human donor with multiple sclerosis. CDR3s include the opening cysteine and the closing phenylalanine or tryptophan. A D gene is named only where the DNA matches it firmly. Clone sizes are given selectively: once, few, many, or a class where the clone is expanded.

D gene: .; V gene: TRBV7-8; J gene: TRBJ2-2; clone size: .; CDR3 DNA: TGTGCCAGCCCCAGGGCAGGGTATACCGGGGAGCTGTTTTTT; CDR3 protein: CASPRAGYTGELFF
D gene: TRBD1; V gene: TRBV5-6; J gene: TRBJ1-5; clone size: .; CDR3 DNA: TGTGCCAGCAGCCCTCGGACAGGCGGAGGTTTGCCCCAGCATTTT; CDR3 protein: CASSPRTGGGLPQHF
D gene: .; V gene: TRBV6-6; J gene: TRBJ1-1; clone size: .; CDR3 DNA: TGTGCCAGCAACCCCTCGCGGGGGGGGAGCGAAGCTTTCTTT; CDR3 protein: CASNPSRGGSEAFF
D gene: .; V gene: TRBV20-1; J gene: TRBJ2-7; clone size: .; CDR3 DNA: TGCAGTGCTAGGGGGTGGAGGGGGTACTACGAGCAGTACTTC; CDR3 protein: CSARGWRGYYEQYF
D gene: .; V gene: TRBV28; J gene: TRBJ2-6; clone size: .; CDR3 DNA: TGTGCCAGCAGTTCAGGGGCCGGTGGGGCCAACGTCCTGACTTTC; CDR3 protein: CASSSGAGGANVLTF
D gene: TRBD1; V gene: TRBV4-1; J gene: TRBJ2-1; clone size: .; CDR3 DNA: TGCGCCAGCAGCCAAGGGACAGGGAGTTACAATGAGCAGTTCTTC; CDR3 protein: CASSQGTGSYNEQFF
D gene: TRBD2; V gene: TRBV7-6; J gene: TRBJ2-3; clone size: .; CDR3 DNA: TGTGCCAGCAGCTTAGGGACTAGCGGGGATACGCAGTATTTT; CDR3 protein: CASSLGTSGDTQYF
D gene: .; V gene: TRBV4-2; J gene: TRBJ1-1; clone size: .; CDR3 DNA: TGTGCCAGCAGCCAAAACCCTCCCATGAACACTGAAGCTTTCTTT; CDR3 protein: CASSQNPPMNTEAFF
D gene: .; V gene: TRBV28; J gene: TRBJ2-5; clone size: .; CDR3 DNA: TGTGCCAGCAGCCCTCGACAGAGTCCGCTAGAGACCCAGTACTTC; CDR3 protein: CASSPRQSPLETQYF
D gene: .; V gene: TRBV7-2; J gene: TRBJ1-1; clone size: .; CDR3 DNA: TGTGCCAGCAGCTTAGTAACAGGCACTGAAGCTTTCTTT; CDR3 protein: CASSLVTGTEAFF
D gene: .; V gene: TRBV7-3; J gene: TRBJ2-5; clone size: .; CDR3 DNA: TGTGCCAGCAGCTTAATAGGGGAACCAGGAGAGACCCAGTACTTC; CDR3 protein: CASSLIGEPGETQYF
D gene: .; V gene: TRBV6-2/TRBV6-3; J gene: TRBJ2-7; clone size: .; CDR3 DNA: TGTGCCAGCAGTTACTCGAAACGCCACGAGCAGTACTTC; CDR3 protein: CASSYSKRHEQYF
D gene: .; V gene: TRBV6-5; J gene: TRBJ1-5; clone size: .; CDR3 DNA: TGTGCCAGCAGTTACTTGGGGCGGGCCCAACCCCAGCATTTT; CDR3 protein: CASSYLGRAQPQHF
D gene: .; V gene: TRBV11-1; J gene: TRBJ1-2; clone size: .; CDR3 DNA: TGTGCCAGCAGCTTAGATGGGCACGGCTATGGCTACACCTTC; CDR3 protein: CASSLDGHGYGYTF
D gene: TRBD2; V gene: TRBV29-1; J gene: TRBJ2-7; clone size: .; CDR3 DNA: TGCAGCGTCAACCTAGGGACTAGCGGGGGATCCTACGAGCAGTACTTC; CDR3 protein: CSVNLGTSGGSYEQYF
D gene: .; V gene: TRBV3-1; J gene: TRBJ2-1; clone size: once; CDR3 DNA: TGTGCCACCGCCCCGGGCAGACAGCGCTCTAGGGGCAATGAGCAGTTCTTC; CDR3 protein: CATAPGRQRSRGNEQFF
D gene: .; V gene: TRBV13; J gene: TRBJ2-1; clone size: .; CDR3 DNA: TGTGCCAGCAGCTTGAGAGCGGAGCACAATGAGCAGTTCTTC; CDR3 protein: CASSLRAEHNEQFF